One and the same sample provided the 31 T cell receptor beta chains below, sequenced in a study of regulatory T cells in long-lasting Graves disease. With iRepertoire HTBI primers and Arm-PCR of CDR3 regions, TCR beta libraries were built. TCRdb called the multiplex PCR reads again in MiXCR, with one record for every CDR3 protein. The repertoire has roughly 610,000 distinct CDR3 sequences, about 15% of them found once; the top ten carry around 19%. The sample's time point: newly diagnosed GD, antithyroid drugs for less than 3 months. The TCR library was made from RNA extracted from PBMCs. This same sample was also part of a study on T cells in Graves' hyperthyroidism and ophthalmopathy.

The source was peripheral blood mononuclear cells (PBMCs), collected at new diagnosis, from a patient treated with antithyroid drugs. The receptor source for this set is a woman in her 30s with Graves disease.

In its sample, this clonotype was seen a few times. J is TRBJ1-6 and V is TRBV6-4, with 7 bases fitting TRBD1. V was clipped by 3 bases and J by 8 bases; unmatched bases: 4. CDR1 MRHNA and CDR2 SNTAGT come from the germline V gene. The CDR3 is made up of 14 amino acids. CDR3 DNA sequence: TGTGCCAGCAGTGAATACCAGGGGGATTCACCCCTCCACTTT. This sequence encodes CASSEYQGDSPLHF.

This clonotype was recorded many times. J is TRBJ2-2 and V is TRBV12-3 or TRBV12-4; D gene unclear. The CDR3 totals 15 residues. V was pared by 6 bases and J by 7 bases, with 18 bases between. CDR3 loop: CASRSASLALGELFF. CDR3 sequence (DNA): TGTGCCAGCAGATCTGCCAGCTTGGCTCTCGGGGAGCTGTTTTTT.

The chain uses TRBV5-1 and TRBJ1-4; D unresolved. CDR1 is SGHRS and CDR2 is YFSETQ in the germline V gene. V was clipped by 0 bases and J by 8 bases, with 11 bases between them. CDR3 size: 14 residues. CDR3 region: CASSLDGHKEKLFF. The CDR3 DNA sequence: TGCGCCAGCAGCTTGGACGGCCACAAGGAAAAACTGTTTTTT.

The CDR3 DNA reads TGTGCCAGCGAACCCTATTTGGCTTATTCACCCCTCCACTTT. Translated: CASEPYLAYSPLHF. The chain combines TRBV19 with TRBJ1-6; the D is unclear. V was shortened by 9 bases and J by 8 bases, with 17 bases between the two germline ends. This CDR3 has 14 amino acids. CDR1 LNHDA and CDR2 SQIVND come from the germline V gene (reference sequence).

The V call is TRBV9, the J call TRBJ2-1; D possibly corresponds to TRBD2 (5 bases). With 5 bases removed from V and 0 bases from J, the gap between germline ends came to 12 bases. This CDR3 contains 15 residues. Germline assignment: CDR1 SGDLS and CDR2 YYNGEE. The CDR3 DNA reads TGTGCCAGCAGTGATAGCGAAAACTCCTACAATGAGCAGTTCTTC. Translating gives CASSDSENSYNEQFF.

This clonotype has at least ten counts. The chain links TRBV2 to TRBJ2-1; TRBD2 agrees at 12 bases. After removal of 6 bases from V and 5 bases from J, the junction contained 11 bases not matched to a gene. Germline V CDR1 and CDR2: SNHLY, FYNNEI. The CDR3 consists of 17 residues. The CDR3 loop is CASSHGLAGLGNNEQFF. The CDR3 nucleotides are TGTGCCAGCAGCCATGGACTAGCGGGGCTGGGGAACAATGAGCAGTTCTTC. Full variable domain (outside the CDR3, taken from reference TRBV2 and TRBJ2-1): EPEVTQTPSHQVTQMGQEVILRCVPISNHLYFYWYRQILGQKVEFLVSFYNNEISEKSEIFDDQFSVERPDGSNFTLKIRSTKLEDSAMYFCASSHGLAGLGNNEQFFGPGTRLTVL.

This sequence joins TRBV24-1 and TRBJ2-1; weak D call: TRBD1 (7 bases). There are 17 residues in the CDR3. Germline CDR1 is KGHDR and CDR2 is SFDVKD. The V gene lost 3 bases and the J gene lost 7 bases, with 21 bases spanning the gap. CDR3 protein: CATSDDAGTDRRNEQFF. As DNA, the CDR3 is TGTGCCACCAGTGATGACGCGGGGACAGATAGAAGGAATGAGCAGTTCTTC.

The table lists this clonotype with many counts. The V gene is TRBV27, the J gene TRBJ1-5, with 8 bases lining up with TRBD1. The junction had 8 bases not matched to a gene; V was cut back by 6 bases and J by 4 bases. Germline V lookup: CDR1 MNHEY, CDR2 SMNVEV (reference sequence). The CDR3 is 15 amino acids. The CDR3 region has the DNA TGTGCCAGCAGAAAAGGACAGGGCGAAAATCAGCCCCAGCATTTT. This codes for CASRKGQGENQPQHF.

There are many counts of this clonotype. The chain is built from TRBV6-5 and TRBJ2-5; 11 bases map to TRBD2. The CDR3 covers 16 residues. CDR1 and CDR2 (germline): MNHEY, SVGAGI. Trimming removed 0 bases from V and 1 base from J; junction bases left unmatched: 1. The CDR3 is CASSYSLAGGQETQYF. The CDR3, as DNA: TGTGCCAGCAGTTACTCCCTAGCGGGAGGCCAAGAGACCCAGTACTTC.

The table lists this clonotype with many counts. CDR3 bases: TGCAGTGCTAGGTTTCTAGGAGGGCAGACCCAGTACTTC. Translation gives CSARFLGGQTQYF. This sequence joins TRBV20-1 and TRBJ2-5; D is perhaps TRBD2 (6 bases). Trimming shortened V by 3 bases and J by 6 bases, and 14 bases separated the two germline ends. CDR3 length: 13 residues. Germline V gene data show CDR1 as DFQATT and CDR2 as SNEGSKA (reference sequence).

This clonotype occurred a few times. With a much larger clone just one base away, this may be a read error. The chain combines TRBV28 with TRBJ1-2; D is ambiguous. CDR1 MDHEN and CDR2 SYDVKM come from the germline V gene. V dropped 5 bases and J dropped 4 bases, with 14 bases sitting between them. CDR3 length: 14 amino acids. CDR3 coding DNA: TGTGCCAGCAGTATAGTATCTGACTCCTATGGCTACACCTTC. Translated, it gives CASSIVSDSYGYTF.

This clonotype was recorded many times. The chain carries TRBV10-1 and TRBJ2-1; D possibly corresponds to TRBD1 (5 bases). CDR1 WNHNN and CDR2 SYGVQD come from the germline V gene (reference sequence). The V and J ends lost 4 bases and 8 bases respectively, with 15 bases between them. The CDR3 runs 14 residues. CDR3 bases: TGCGCCAGCAGTGTTGGTCTAGGGGCCGATGAGCAGTTCTTC. It encodes CASSVGLGADEQFF.

This clonotype occurred many times. The gene calls are TRBV2 and TRBJ2-2; TRBD1 aligns across 8 bases. The germline V gene has CDR1 SNHLY and CDR2 FYNNEI. The length of the CDR3 is 16 residues. J lost 3 bases, V lost 5 bases, and 8 bases had no gene match. Here the CDR3 reads CASSTDRGVDTGELFF. The CDR3 DNA reads TGTGCCAGCAGTACAGACAGGGGAGTCGACACCGGGGAGCTGTTTTTT. Drawing the rest from reference TRBV2 and TRBJ2-2, the complete variable domain is EPEVTQTPSHQVTQMGQEVILRCVPISNHLYFYWYRQILGQKVEFLVSFYNNEISEKSEIFDDQFSVERPDGSNFTLKIRSTKLEDSAMYFCASSTDRGVDTGELFFGEGSRLTVL.

This rearrangement joins TRBV20-1 to TRBJ2-7; D is undetermined. V dropped 5 bases and J dropped 3 bases, with 14 bases sitting between them. The CDR3 totals 13 residues. Germline CDR1 is DFQATT and CDR2 is SNEGSKA (reference sequence). DNA for the CDR3: TGCAGTGCTTCAACGGGTTCCGACTACGAGCAGTACTTC. Encoded protein: CSASTGSDYEQYF.

This clonotype was counted only a few times. This rearrangement joins TRBV7-3 to TRBJ1-4; 9 bases map to TRBD1. Germline assignment: CDR1 SGHTA and CDR2 FQGTGA. The CDR3 extends over 15 amino acids. With V trimmed by 5 bases and J by 8 bases, 9 bases remained unmatched. CDR3 coding DNA: TGTGCCAGCAGCCAGAGCCGGGACAGGGACGAAAAACTGTTTTTT. Translated, it gives CASSQSRDRDEKLFF. The full variable domain, in which reference TRBV7-3 and TRBJ1-4 provide the parts outside the CDR3, is GAGVSQTPSNKVTEKGKYVELRCDPISGHTALYWYRQSLGQGPEFLIYFQGTGAADDSGLPNDRFFAVRPEGSVSTLKIQRTERGDSAVYLCASSQSRDRDEKLFFGSGTQLSVL.

The genes are TRBV7-9 and TRBJ2-7, with 9 bases lining up with TRBD1. CDR3 length equals 17 residues. Trimming took 2 bases from V and 3 from J; bases not matched to a gene: 11. Germline V gene data show CDR1 as SEHNR and CDR2 as FQNEAQ (reference sequence). The DNA for the CDR3 is TGTGCCAGCAGCTTACGGTTCGGGGGACAGGGTGGCTACGAGCAGTACTTC. Amino acids: CASSLRFGGQGGYEQYF.

This clonotype was detected many times. The chain is built from TRBV28 and TRBJ2-1; tentatively, D is TRBD1 or TRBD2 (5 bases each). The V end lost 8 bases, the J end lost 10 bases, and 9 bases lay between the germline ends. The germline gives CDR1 MDHEN, CDR2 SYDVKM. This CDR3 comprises 10 residues. The CDR3 nucleotides are TGTGCCAGCGCGAGGGACGAGCAGTTCTTC. Protein product: CASARDEQFF.

This clonotype has only a few counts. The rearrangement uses TRBV5-1 and TRBJ2-2; D perhaps matches TRBD1 (5 bases). Trimming took 5 bases from V and 13 from J, leaving 12 bases between them. The germline gives CDR1 SGHRS, CDR2 YFSETQ. CDR3 length: 11 amino acids. The CDR3 protein is CASRQKGLLFF. The CDR3 DNA is TGCGCCAGCAGACAAAAGGGGTTGCTGTTTTTT.

This clonotype appeared many times. The gene calls are TRBV28 and TRBJ1-4, with TRBD1 identical over 10 bases. Germline loops: CDR1 MDHEN, CDR2 SYDVKM. This CDR3 region has 14 residues. V was clipped by 6 bases and J by 8 bases; unmatched bases: 6. The CDR3, as DNA: TGTGCCAGCAGAATGACAGGGGGCGGGGAAAAACTGTTTTTT. Translation gives CASRMTGGGEKLFF. The whole variable domain, remainder taken from reference TRBV28 and TRBJ1-4, is DVKVTQSSRYLVKRTGEKVFLECVQDMDHENMFWYRQDPGLGLRLIYFSYDVKMKEKGDIPEGYSVSREKKERFSLILESASTNQTSMYLCASRMTGGGEKLFFGSGTQLSVL.

For this clonotype: This may come from a read error, since a much larger clone is one base off. The chain employs TRBV28 and TRBJ2-1; D is undetermined. The ends were cut back, 2 bases at V and 4 bases at J, with 15 bases in the middle. Germline V CDR1 and CDR2: MDHEN, SYDVKM. The CDR3 has 16 residues. The CDR3 reads CASSLARRKEYNEQFF. CDR3 in DNA: TGTGCCAGCAGTTTAGCCCGCAGGAAGGAATACAATGAGCAGTTCTTC.

The gene calls are TRBV29-1 and TRBJ2-1; the match to TRBD2 covers 11 bases. The V segment lost 3 bases and the J segment 0 bases; nucleotides outside the gene matches: 13. Germline V gene sequence: CDR1 SQVTM, CDR2 ANQGSEA. The CDR3 length is 19 residues. The CDR3 region is CSVDEAGTSGTSSYNEQFF. The CDR3 nucleotides are TGCAGCGTTGATGAGGCCGGGACTAGCGGAACCAGCTCCTACAATGAGCAGTTCTTC.

This clonotype came up many times. This chain uses TRBV2 with TRBJ2-2, with 13 nucleotides matching TRBD2. Per the germline V gene, CDR1 is SNHLY and CDR2 is FYNNEI. V lost 6 bases to trimming and J lost 6 bases; unmatched junction nucleotides: 13. The CDR3 is made up of 18 amino acids. The DNA of the CDR3 is TGTGCCAGCAGCGAAAACCCGGGACTAGCGGGAAGTTCCGGGGAGCTGTTTTTT. Its translation is CASSENPGLAGSSGELFF.

This clonotype was seen repeatedly, ten times or more. CDR3 sequence: CASSPSVLSYNEQFF. CDR3 in DNA: TGTGCCAGCTCACCATCGGTCCTCTCCTACAATGAGCAGTTCTTC. The chain joins TRBV18 to TRBJ2-1; D unresolved. CDR3 length equals 15 residues. The V end lost 2 bases, the J end lost 0 bases, and 8 bases lay between the germline ends. Germline lookup yields CDR1 KGHSH and CDR2 LQKENI.

This clonotype was seen many times. The rearrangement uses TRBV6-2 or TRBV6-3 and TRBJ2-5, with 9 bases matching TRBD2. CDR1 MNHEY and CDR2 SVGEGT come from the germline V gene. There are 14 residues in the CDR3. J gave up 5 bases and V 6 bases, and 7 bases lay outside the gene matches. The CDR3 nucleotides are TGTGCCAGCAGCGGAGCGGGAGGCGGGGAGACCCAGTACTTC. Translating it yields CASSGAGGGETQYF.

Worth noting for this clonotype: The junction and the germline gene differ at one end; a read error may be behind it. This chain links TRBV18 with TRBJ2-5; D remains unclear. The CDR3 sequence is 11 residues long. CDR1 is KGHSH, CDR2 LQKENI, per germline. CDR3 protein: CASSPKETRYF. The CDR3 region has the DNA TGTGCCAGCTCACCAAAAGAGACCCGGTACTTC.

This clonotype has a handful of counts. Written as DNA, the CDR3 is TGTGCCAGCCGAGGGGGGAATTCACCCCTCCACTTT. It specifies CASRGGNSPLHF. The V call is TRBV9, the J call TRBJ1-6; maybe TRBD1 (6 bases). Germline V CDR1 and CDR2: SGDLS, YYNGEE. This CDR3 has 12 residues. The germline V and J ends were trimmed by 7 bases and 7 bases, with 9 bases remaining between them.

Here the CDR3 reads CASSPGRGDSYEQYF. In DNA form, the CDR3 reads TGTGCCAGCAGCCCTGGGAGGGGCGACTCCTACGAGCAGTACTTC. The J gene is TRBJ2-7, the V gene TRBV7-8; 7 bases are shared with TRBD2. Per the germline V gene, CDR1 is SGHVS and CDR2 is FQNEAQ. There are 15 residues in the CDR3. V lost 5 bases and J lost 0; bases outside the gene matches: 7.

This clonotype was recorded many times. The chain combines TRBV28 with TRBJ2-7; D remains ambiguous. This CDR3 comprises 15 residues. In germline, CDR1 is MDHEN, CDR2 SYDVKM. Deletions cut 5 bases from V and 1 base from J, with 15 bases between. The CDR3, as DNA: TGTGCCAGCAGTACTACCGGTGGACCATCCTACGAGCAGTACTTC. Protein product: CASSTTGGPSYEQYF.

This rearrangement joins TRBV28 to TRBJ2-7; 7 bases fit TRBD2. CDR1 and CDR2 from the germline V gene are MDHEN and SYDVKM. V lost 5 bases, J lost 5 bases, and 9 bases stayed unmatched. This CDR3 has 14 residues. The CDR3 DNA follows: TGTGCCAGCAGTGATTCCGGGACTACCGACGAGCAGTACTTC. Residues: CASSDSGTTDEQYF.

The chain links TRBV5-1 to TRBJ2-1; 8 bases align to TRBD2. The CDR3 runs 17 residues. Germline CDR1 is SGHRS and CDR2 is YFSETQ. V gave up 1 base and J gave up 5 bases; unmatched junction bases: 11. The chain's CDR3 is CASSLLKDSGNDNEQFF. The CDR3, as DNA: TGCGCCAGCAGCTTGTTGAAGGATAGCGGGAACGACAATGAGCAGTTCTTC.

This clonotype was seen a few times. The chain carries TRBV14 and TRBJ2-7; D may be TRBD2 (6 bases). V dropped 2 bases and J dropped 7 bases, with 9 bases sitting between them. Germline assignment: CDR1 SGHDN and CDR2 FVKESK. The CDR3 sequence is 12 residues long. CDR3 sequence: CASSQFAGEQYF. Written as DNA, the CDR3 is TGTGCCAGCAGCCAATTCGCGGGGGAGCAGTACTTC.